This T cell receptor beta chain was identified during a study of glioma-infiltrating T cells. Whole-study findings and limits: CDR3 overlap between tissue and blood was very small.

CDR1 and CDR2 from the germline V gene are MNHNY and SVGAGI (reference sequence). This CDR3 is built from 15 residues. Trimming took 2 bases from V and 4 from J; bases not matched to a gene: 3. Amplification of TCR alpha and beta CDR3 regions from RNA used iRepertoire nested multiplex PCR. TCRdb fed the multiplex PCR reads into MiXCR, producing one record per CDR3 protein. The sample has under 200,000 distinct CDR3 sequences, around 32% seen once. This clonotype was observed many times. The antigen is unknown. The V and J genes are TRBV6-6 and TRBJ2-5, with TRBD2 matching over 11 bases. The clonotype was recovered from a human donor with low-grade glioma or glioblastoma, undergoing nonglioma brain surgery, or in good health (not recorded which). What was sequenced was glioma tissue, nonneoplastic brain tissue, or PBMCs (not recorded which). CDR3 loop: CASSYSLAGGETQYF. The CDR3 DNA reads TGTGCCAGCAGTTACAGCCTAGCGGGAGGAGAGACCCAGTACTTC.